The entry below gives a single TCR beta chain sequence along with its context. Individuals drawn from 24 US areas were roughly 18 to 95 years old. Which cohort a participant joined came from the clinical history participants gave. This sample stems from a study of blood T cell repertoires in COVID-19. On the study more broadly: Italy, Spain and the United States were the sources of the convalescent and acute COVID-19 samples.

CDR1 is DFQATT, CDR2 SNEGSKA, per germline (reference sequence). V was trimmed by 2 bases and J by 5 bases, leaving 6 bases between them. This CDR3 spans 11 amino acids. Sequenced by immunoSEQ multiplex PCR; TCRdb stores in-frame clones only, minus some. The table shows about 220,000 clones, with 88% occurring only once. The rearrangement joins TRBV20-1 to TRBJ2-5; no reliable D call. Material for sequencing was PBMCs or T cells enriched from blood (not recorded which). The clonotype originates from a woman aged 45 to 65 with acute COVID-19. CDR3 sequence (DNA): TGCAGTGCTAGAATGAGGGAGACCCAGTACTTC. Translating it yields CSARMRETQYF.